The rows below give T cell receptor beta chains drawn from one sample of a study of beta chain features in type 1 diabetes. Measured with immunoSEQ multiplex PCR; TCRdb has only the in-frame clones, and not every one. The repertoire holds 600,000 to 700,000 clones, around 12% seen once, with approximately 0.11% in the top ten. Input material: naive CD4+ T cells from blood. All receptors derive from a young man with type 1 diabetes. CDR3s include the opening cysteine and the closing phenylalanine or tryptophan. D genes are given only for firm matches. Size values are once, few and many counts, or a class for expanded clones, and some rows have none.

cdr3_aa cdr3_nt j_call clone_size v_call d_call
CAWSLGNQPQHF TGTGCCTGGAGTCTGGGTAACCAGCCCCAGCATTTT TRBJ1-5 NA TRBV30 NA
CASSYLRVDTQYF TGTGCCAGCAGTTACCTGCGCGTGGATACGCAGTATTTT TRBJ2-3 few TRBV9 NA
CASRWGIGVWAEAFF TGTGCCAGCAGATGGGGCATCGGCGTGTGGGCTGAAGCTTTCTTT TRBJ1-1 NA TRBV28 NA
CASSSGTRSEQFF TGTGCCAGCAGCTCAGGGACTAGAAGTGAGCAGTTCTTC TRBJ2-1 NA TRBV7-2 TRBD2
CASSERGSNQPQHF TGTGCCAGCAGTGAAAGGGGGAGCAATCAGCCCCAGCATTTT TRBJ1-5 NA TRBV25-1 NA
CASNSEGSGANVLTF TGTGCCAGCAATAGCGAGGGCTCTGGGGCCAACGTCCTGACTTTC TRBJ2-6 NA TRBV2 NA
CASSPTAANYGYTF TGTGCCAGCTCACCGACAGCCGCCAACTATGGCTACACCTTC TRBJ1-2 few TRBV18 NA
CSADRTETQYF TGCAGTGCGGACAGGACGGAGACCCAGTACTTC TRBJ2-5 NA TRBV20-1 TRBD1
CASSSAAGGEAFF TGTGCCAGCAGCTCAGCAGCAGGGGGCGAAGCTTTCTTT TRBJ1-1 NA TRBV7-6 TRBD1
CASSLEGPSSGPRSRVQYF TGTGCCAGCAGCTTGGAGGGACCTTCCTCCGGCCCGAGATCTCGCGTTCAGTACTTC TRBJ2-4 few TRBV11-3 NA
CASSFGLAGKETQYF TGTGCCAGCAGCTTCGGACTAGCGGGGAAAGAGACCCAGTACTTC TRBJ2-5 NA TRBV6-1 TRBD2
CASSFQPSTDTQYF TGCGCCAGCAGCTTCCAACCTAGCACAGATACGCAGTATTTT TRBJ2-3 NA TRBV5-1 NA